One sample yielded the 21 T cell receptor beta chains listed below, sequenced in a study of blood T cell repertoires in COVID-19. TCRdb's table, derived via immunoSEQ multiplex PCR, lists solely in-frame clones and lacks some. The table shows some 140,000 clones, with around three quarters occurring only once. The material sequenced was peripheral blood. The receptors were gathered from a human donor in a cohort sampled during active COVID-19.

The V gene is TRBV29-1, the J gene TRBJ2-7, with 8 bases aligning to TRBD1. There are 14 residues in the CDR3. The germline V gene has CDR1 SQVTM and CDR2 ANQGSEA. The trim removed 0 bases at V and 1 base at J, leaving 2 bases unmatched. The CDR3 loop is CSVEERQGSYEQYF. The CDR3 DNA sequence: TGCAGCGTTGAAGAGCGACAGGGGTCCTACGAGCAGTACTTC.

The V and J genes are TRBV7-8 and TRBJ2-7; the D is unclear. V lost 4 bases, J lost 0 bases, and 10 bases lay in between. There are 14 residues in the CDR3. Per germline, CDR1 SGHVS and CDR2 FQNEAQ. The CDR3 nucleotides read TGTGCCAGCAGCTCACAGCAGGCCTCCTACGAGCAGTACTTC. Its protein product is CASSSQQASYEQYF.

The genes are TRBV30 and TRBJ1-1; the match to TRBD1 covers 8 bases. The CDR3 runs to 13 residues. J lost 11 bases, V lost 1 base, and 9 bases had no gene match. Germline V gene data show CDR1 as GTSNPN and CDR2 as SVGIG (reference sequence). As DNA, the CDR3 is TGTGCCTGGAGTGGGACAGGGTTGCGCGGTGCTTTCTTT. It yields the protein CAWSGTGLRGAFF.

This chain connects TRBV6-5 to TRBJ1-2; 9 nucleotides match TRBD1. V was clipped by 4 bases and J by 5 bases; unmatched bases: 8. This CDR3 comprises 15 residues. Germline assignment: CDR1 MNHEY and CDR2 SVGAGI. The CDR3 here is CASSSQGQGLYGYTF. The CDR3, as DNA: TGTGCCAGCAGTTCCCAGGGACAGGGTCTATATGGCTACACCTTC.

The chain carries TRBV4-2 and TRBJ2-3; 9 bases agree with TRBD1. CDR1 and CDR2 from the germline V gene are LGHNA and YNFKEQ. With 4 bases clipped from V and 6 bases from J, the junction kept 8 bases outside the gene matches. The CDR3 loop spans 15 amino acids. This CDR3 reads CASSLLGQGRDTQYF. As DNA, the CDR3 is TGTGCCAGCAGCCTCCTCGGACAGGGGAGGGATACGCAGTATTTT.

The V call is TRBV5-1, the J call TRBJ1-2; 8 positions agree with TRBD1. V shed 3 bases and J 5 bases; nucleotides not matched to a gene: 9. CDR1 is SGHRS and CDR2 is YFSETQ in the germline V gene. The CDR3 is made up of 15 amino acids. CDR3 in amino acids: CASSSAGGAEYGYTF. Written as DNA, the CDR3 is TGCGCCAGCAGCTCGGCAGGGGGCGCAGAGTATGGCTACACCTTC.

This chain connects TRBV19 to TRBJ1-5, with no clear D. Germline V gene sequence: CDR1 LNHDA, CDR2 SQIVND (reference sequence). The CDR3 has 13 amino acids. V was shortened by 5 bases and J by 0 bases, with 5 bases between the two germline ends. CDR3: CASSSVSNQPQHF. CDR3 DNA: TGTGCCAGTAGTTCGGTTAGCAATCAGCCCCAGCATTTT.

This chain uses TRBV7-9 with TRBJ2-3; 7 nucleotides line up with TRBD1. V lost 5 bases and J lost 6; bases outside the gene matches: 5. The CDR3 consists of 13 residues. Germline assignment: CDR1 SEHNR and CDR2 FQNEAQ (reference sequence). In DNA, the CDR3 is TGTGCCAGCAGCCGAAACAGGGGTGATACGCAGTATTTT. It encodes CASSRNRGDTQYF.

This chain joins TRBV18 and TRBJ1-2, with 10 nucleotides matching TRBD1. The germline V gene has CDR1 KGHSH and CDR2 LQKENI. This CDR3 comprises 18 residues. J was trimmed by 5 bases and V by 3 bases; bases with no gene match: 15. Here the CDR3 reads CASSPVASRTGGAYGYTF. CDR3 bases: TGTGCCAGCTCACCCGTAGCTTCCCGGACAGGGGGGGCGTATGGCTACACCTTC.

This clone was recorded once. The chain is built from TRBV5-1 and TRBJ1-4, with a tentative D call TRBD1 (5 bases). Germline loops: CDR1 SGHRS, CDR2 YFSETQ. Trimming took off 5 bases at V and 1 base at J, with 9 bases between the two ends. The CDR3 runs to 14 residues. CDR3 protein: CASSLGGTNEKLFF. CDR3 sequence (DNA): TGCGCCAGCAGTCTGGGGGGAACTAATGAAAAACTGTTTTTT.

V usage is TRBV12-3 or TRBV12-4 and J usage is TRBJ1-2; 7 nucleotides line up with TRBD1. The CDR3 is made up of 13 amino acids. V was clipped by 8 bases and J by 4 bases; unmatched bases: 7. As DNA, the CDR3 is TGTGCCAGCTGTACAGGGGTTGCCTATGGCTACACCTTC. Translation: CASCTGVAYGYTF.

The gene calls are TRBV3-1 (or the pseudogene TRBV3-2) and TRBJ1-1; the match to TRBD1 covers 7 bases. This CDR3 has 16 amino acids. V trimming: 1 base; J trimming: 0 bases; junction bases outside the gene matches: 5. Germline V gene sequence: CDR1 LGHDT, CDR2 YNNKEL (reference sequence). The CDR3 protein is CASSQVPGQMNTEAFF. The CDR3 DNA sequence: TGTGCCAGCAGCCAAGTTCCGGGACAGATGAACACTGAAGCTTTCTTT.

The rearrangement joins TRBV5-8 to TRBJ1-4; the D is unclear. CDR3 length equals 15 residues. V gave up 4 bases and J gave up 7 bases, with 17 bases separating them. Germline loops: CDR1 SGHTS, CDR2 YDEGEE. This CDR3 is CASSPITRAGEKLFF. CDR3 DNA sequence: TGTGCCAGCAGCCCAATAACGAGGGCGGGTGAAAAACTGTTTTTT.

V gene TRBV5-1 combines with J gene TRBJ2-3; D is perhaps TRBD2 (6 bases). Trimming removed 6 bases at V and 0 bases at J, with 11 bases between. This CDR3 is 14 amino acids long. CDR1 SGHRS and CDR2 YFSETQ come from the germline V gene. As DNA, the CDR3 is TGCGCCAGCACCGTAGCGGAGAGCACAGATACGCAGTATTTT. It specifies CASTVAESTDTQYF. Full variable domain (missing parts from reference TRBV5-1 and TRBJ2-3): KAGVTQTPRYLIKTRGQQVTLSCSPISGHRSVSWYQQTPGQGLQFLFEYFSETQRNKGNFPGRFSGRQFSNSRSEMNVSTLELGDSALYLCASTVAESTDTQYFGPGTRLTVL.

The V and J genes are TRBV7-9 and TRBJ1-3, with 8 bases that match TRBD1. Per the germline V gene, CDR1 is SEHNR and CDR2 is FQNEAQ (reference sequence). CDR3 length: 13 amino acids. Germline trimming cut 7 bases from V and 7 bases from J; bases unmatched to any gene: 6. The CDR3 sequence: CASKQGGLNTIYF. For the CDR3, the DNA is TGTGCCAGCAAACAGGGGGGCCTCAACACCATATATTTT.

The chain has TRBV18 and TRBJ2-3; TRBD1 is a possible D gene (5 bases). The CDR3 has 13 residues. The germline CDR1 and CDR2 sequences are KGHSH and LQKENI. Trimming removed 2 bases from V and 6 bases from J, with 9 bases in between. This chain's CDR3 is CASSPETADTQYF. Written as DNA, the CDR3 is TGTGCCAGCTCACCAGAGACAGCGGATACGCAGTATTTT.

The rearrangement uses TRBV3-1 (or the pseudogene TRBV3-2) and TRBJ1-3; perhaps TRBD1 as D (5 bases). V dropped 0 bases and J dropped 3 bases, with 21 bases sitting between them. CDR1 LGHDT and CDR2 YNNKEL come from the germline V gene (reference sequence). This CDR3 spans 19 amino acids. The CDR3 is CASSQDGPGRPGDGNTIYF. DNA for the CDR3: TGTGCCAGCAGCCAAGATGGGCCTGGACGCCCGGGGGATGGAAACACCATATATTTT.

V is TRBV19 and J is TRBJ2-7; D is ambiguous. V shed 7 bases and J shed 0 bases, with 13 bases lying between them. CDR3 length: 14 amino acids. Germline V gives CDR1 LNHDA, CDR2 SQIVND (reference sequence). CDR3 nucleotide sequence: TGTGCCAGTAAGGAGCAAACGAGCTCCTACGAGCAGTACTTC. Translation gives CASKEQTSSYEQYF.

This chain joins TRBV9 and TRBJ2-5; 7 positions match TRBD2. CDR3 size: 16 residues. Germline V gene data show CDR1 as SGDLS and CDR2 as YYNGEE. The trim removed 4 bases at V and 4 bases at J, leaving 13 bases unmatched. The CDR3 region is CASSLGEGRRLETQYF. In DNA form, the CDR3 reads TGTGCCAGCAGCTTGGGGGAGGGGAGGAGACTAGAGACCCAGTACTTC.

The gene calls are TRBV19 and TRBJ2-3; the match to TRBD2 covers 11 bases. The germline V gene encodes CDR1 LNHDA and CDR2 SQIVND (reference sequence). Losses at the gene ends were 1 base for V and 0 bases for J; bases not matched to a gene: 6. The CDR3 is made up of 18 amino acids. The CDR3 DNA reads TGTGCCAGTAGTATAGTATCAGGACTAGCGGGTAGCACAGATACGCAGTATTTT. Protein product: CASSIVSGLAGSTDTQYF. Variable domain in full (rest from reference TRBV19 and TRBJ2-3): DGGITQSPKYLFRKEGQNVTLSCEQNLNHDAMYWYRQDPGQGLRLIYYSQIVNDFQKGDIAEGYSVSREKKESFPLTVTSAQKNPTAFYLCASSIVSGLAGSTDTQYFGPGTRLTVL.

This chain uses TRBV19 with TRBJ1-3, with 8 bases that match TRBD1. CDR3 length: 17 amino acids. Germline CDR1 is LNHDA and CDR2 is SQIVND (reference sequence). The V segment lost 6 bases and the J segment 0 bases; nucleotides outside the gene matches: 10. CDR3 protein: CASRQGAEGRSGNTIYF. CDR3 bases: TGTGCCAGTAGGCAGGGGGCTGAGGGCCGCTCTGGAAACACCATATATTTT. Complete variable domain (other parts from reference TRBV19 and TRBJ1-3): DGGITQSPKYLFRKEGQNVTLSCEQNLNHDAMYWYRQDPGQGLRLIYYSQIVNDFQKGDIAEGYSVSREKKESFPLTVTSAQKNPTAFYLCASRQGAEGRSGNTIYFGEGSWLTVV.